This T cell receptor beta chain was identified in a study of T cell responses to AZD1222 COVID-19 vaccine. Overall study context: Doses given second, at about 4 or about 12 weeks, were pooled.

The assay was immunoSEQ multiplex PCR, and TCRdb's table has in-frame clones only and misses some. The data show some 99,000 clones, 75% to 90% seen once. Germline CDR1 and CDR2: SGHNT and YYREEE (reference sequence). With 1 base clipped from V and 3 bases from J, the junction kept 13 bases outside the gene matches. This CDR3 is 18 amino acids long. Study results and caveats: Spike-wide coverage was observed for vaccine-associated CD4 TCRs, with dominant responses at 160-218 and 743-854. Samples come after the peak T cell response, not at day 14.

Note on this clone: Its antigen is still unknown.

The TCR comes from an adult in good health. The sequencing here drew on peripheral blood, taken on day 0 of AZD1222 vaccination. V gene TRBV5-4 combines with J gene TRBJ2-3; TRBD2 matches at 8 bases. The CDR3 sequence is CASSLMYGAGVGTDTQYF. CDR3 DNA: TGTGCCAGCAGCTTGATGTATGGAGCGGGAGTTGGAACAGATACGCAGTATTTT.